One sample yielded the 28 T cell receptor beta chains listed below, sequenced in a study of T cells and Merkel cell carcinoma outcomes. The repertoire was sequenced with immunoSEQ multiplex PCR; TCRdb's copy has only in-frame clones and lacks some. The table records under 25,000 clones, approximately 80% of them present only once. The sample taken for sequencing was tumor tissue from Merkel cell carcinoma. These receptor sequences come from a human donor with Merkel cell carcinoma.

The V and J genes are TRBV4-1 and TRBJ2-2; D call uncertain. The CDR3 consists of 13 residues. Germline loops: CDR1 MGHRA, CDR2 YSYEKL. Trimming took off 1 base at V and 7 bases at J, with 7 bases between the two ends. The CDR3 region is CASSQGSGGELFF. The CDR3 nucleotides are TGCGCCAGCAGCCAAGGCTCCGGCGGGGAGCTGTTTTTT.

In nucleotides, the CDR3 is TGTGCCAGCAGTGAAATTGGAGGGACAAAAGGGGCCAACGTCCTGACTTTC. This gives the protein CASSEIGGTKGANVLTF. The chain couples TRBV25-1 to TRBJ2-6, with D possibly being TRBD1 or TRBD2 (6 bases each). Germline lookup yields CDR1 MGHDK and CDR2 SYGVNS. Trimming took off 2 bases at V and 4 bases at J, with 15 bases between the two ends. This CDR3 has 17 residues. The variable domain in full, completed from reference TRBV25-1 and TRBJ2-6, reads EADIYQTPRYLVIGTGKKITLECSQTMGHDKMYWYQQDPGMELHLIHYSYGVNSTEKGDLSSESTVSRIRTEHFPLTLESARPSHTSQYLCASSEIGGTKGANVLTFGAGSRLTVL.

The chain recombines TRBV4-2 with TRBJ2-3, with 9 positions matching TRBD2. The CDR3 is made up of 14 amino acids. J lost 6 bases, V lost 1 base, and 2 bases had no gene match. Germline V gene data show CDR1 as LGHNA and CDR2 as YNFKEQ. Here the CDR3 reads CASSQGTSADTQYF. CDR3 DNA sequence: TGTGCCAGCAGCCAAGGGACTAGCGCCGATACGCAGTATTTT.

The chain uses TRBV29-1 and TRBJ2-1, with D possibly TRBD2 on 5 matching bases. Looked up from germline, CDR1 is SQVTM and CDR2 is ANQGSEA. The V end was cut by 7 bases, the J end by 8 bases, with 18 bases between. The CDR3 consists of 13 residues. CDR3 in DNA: TGCAGCGGGATCAGGAGGAACGGGGATGAGCAGTTCTTC. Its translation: CSGIRRNGDEQFF.

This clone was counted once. CDR3 nucleotides: TGTGCCAGCAGTTACTCATCGCAGGGAGACACTGAAGCTTTCTTT. This encodes CASSYSSQGDTEAFF. The V gene is TRBV6-6, the J gene TRBJ1-1, with TRBD1 as a possible D gene (5 bases). CDR1 is MNHNY and CDR2 is SVGAGI in the germline V gene (reference sequence). Trimming shortened V by 0 bases and J by 3 bases, and 11 bases separated the two germline ends. The CDR3 contains 15 residues.

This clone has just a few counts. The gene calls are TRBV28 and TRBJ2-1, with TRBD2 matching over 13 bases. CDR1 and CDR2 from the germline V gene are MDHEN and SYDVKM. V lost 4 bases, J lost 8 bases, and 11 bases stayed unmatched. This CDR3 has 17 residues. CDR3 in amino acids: CASSSSLAGGPRDEQFF. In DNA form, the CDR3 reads TGTGCCAGCAGTTCCTCACTAGCGGGAGGGCCCAGGGATGAGCAGTTCTTC.

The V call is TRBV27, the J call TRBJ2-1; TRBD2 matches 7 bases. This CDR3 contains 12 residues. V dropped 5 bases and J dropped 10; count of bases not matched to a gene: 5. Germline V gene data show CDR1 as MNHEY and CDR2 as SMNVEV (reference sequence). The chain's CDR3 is CASSPLGGEQFF. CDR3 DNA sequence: TGTGCCAGCAGTCCCCTCGGGGGGGAGCAGTTCTTC.

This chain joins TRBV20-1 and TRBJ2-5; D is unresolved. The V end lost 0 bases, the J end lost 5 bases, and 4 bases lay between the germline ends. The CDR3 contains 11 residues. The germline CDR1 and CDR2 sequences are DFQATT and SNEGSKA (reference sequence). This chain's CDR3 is CSARDRETQYF. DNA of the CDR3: TGCAGTGCTAGAGACAGGGAGACCCAGTACTTC.

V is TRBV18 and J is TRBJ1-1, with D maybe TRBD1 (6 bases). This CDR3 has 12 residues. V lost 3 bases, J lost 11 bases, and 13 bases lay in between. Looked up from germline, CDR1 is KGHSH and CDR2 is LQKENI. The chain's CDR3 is CASSPIRGIAFF. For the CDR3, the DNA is TGTGCCAGCTCACCGATAAGGGGGATCGCTTTCTTT.

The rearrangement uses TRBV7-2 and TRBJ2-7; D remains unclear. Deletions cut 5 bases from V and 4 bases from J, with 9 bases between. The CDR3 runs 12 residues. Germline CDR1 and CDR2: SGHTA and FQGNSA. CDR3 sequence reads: CASSPNIYEQYF. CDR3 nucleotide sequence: TGTGCCAGCAGCCCAAACATTTACGAGCAGTACTTC. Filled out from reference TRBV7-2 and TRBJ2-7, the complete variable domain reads GAGVSQSPSNKVTEKGKDVELRCDPISGHTALYWYRQSLGQGLEFLIYFQGNSAPDKSGLPSDRFSAERTGGSVSTLTIQRTQQEDSAVYLCASSPNIYEQYFGPGTRLTVT.

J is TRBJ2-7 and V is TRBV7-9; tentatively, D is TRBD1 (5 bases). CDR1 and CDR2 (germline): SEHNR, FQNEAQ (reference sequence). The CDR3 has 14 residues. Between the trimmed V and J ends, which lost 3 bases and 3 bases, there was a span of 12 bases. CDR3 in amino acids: CASSFPGRFYEQYF. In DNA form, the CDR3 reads TGTGCCAGCAGCTTTCCAGGGCGATTCTACGAGCAGTACTTC.

CDR3 residues: CASSLSGRDTDTQYF. The CDR3 bases are TGCGCCAGCAGCTTGTCGGGACGGGACACAGATACGCAGTATTTT. This chain uses TRBV5-1 with TRBJ2-3; D may be TRBD1 or TRBD2 (5 bases each). Trimming left V 1 base short and J 2 bases short, with 11 bases between. CDR3 length equals 15 residues. The germline gives CDR1 SGHRS, CDR2 YFSETQ.

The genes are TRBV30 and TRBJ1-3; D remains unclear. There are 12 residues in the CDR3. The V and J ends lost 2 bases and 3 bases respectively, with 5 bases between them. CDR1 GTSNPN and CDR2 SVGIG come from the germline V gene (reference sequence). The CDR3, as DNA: TGTGCCTGGAGTACTTTTGGAAACACCATATATTTT. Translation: CAWSTFGNTIYF. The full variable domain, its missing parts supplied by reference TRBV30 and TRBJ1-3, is SQTIHQWPATLVQPVGSPLSLECTVEGTSNPNLYWYRQAAGRGLQLLFYSVGIGQISSEVPQNLSASRPQDRQFILSSKKLLLSDSGFYLCAWSTFGNTIYFGEGSWLTVV.

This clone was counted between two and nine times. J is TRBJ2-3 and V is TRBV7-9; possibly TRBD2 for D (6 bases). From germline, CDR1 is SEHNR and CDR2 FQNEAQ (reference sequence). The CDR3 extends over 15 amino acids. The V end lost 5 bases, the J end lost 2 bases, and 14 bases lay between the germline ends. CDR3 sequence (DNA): TGTGCCAGCAGCCGTCCGGGGGTCTTCACAGATACGCAGTATTTT. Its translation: CASSRPGVFTDTQYF.

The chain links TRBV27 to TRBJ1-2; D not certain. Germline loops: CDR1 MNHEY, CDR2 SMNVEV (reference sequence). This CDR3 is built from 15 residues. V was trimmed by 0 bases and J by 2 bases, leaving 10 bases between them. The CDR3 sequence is CASSLSLAPNYGYTF. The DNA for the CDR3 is TGTGCCAGCAGTTTATCGTTGGCTCCGAACTATGGCTACACCTTC.

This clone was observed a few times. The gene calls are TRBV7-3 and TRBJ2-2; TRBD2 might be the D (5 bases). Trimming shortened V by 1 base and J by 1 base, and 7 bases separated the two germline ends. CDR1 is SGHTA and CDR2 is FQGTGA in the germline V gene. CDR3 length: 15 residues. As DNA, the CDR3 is TGTGCCAGCAGCTTAAACGGAGGGAACACCGGGGAGCTGTTTTTT. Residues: CASSLNGGNTGELFF.

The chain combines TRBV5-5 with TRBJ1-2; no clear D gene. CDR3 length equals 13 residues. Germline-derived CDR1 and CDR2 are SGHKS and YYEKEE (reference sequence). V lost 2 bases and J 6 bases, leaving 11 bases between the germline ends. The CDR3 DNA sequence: TGTGCCAGCAGCTTCGGGATATTCGATGGCTACACCTTC. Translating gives CASSFGIFDGYTF.

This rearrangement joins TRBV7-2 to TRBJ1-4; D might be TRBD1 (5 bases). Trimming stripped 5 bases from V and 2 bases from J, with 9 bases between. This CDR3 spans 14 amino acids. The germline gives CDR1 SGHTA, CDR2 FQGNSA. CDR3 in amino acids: CASSPGYTNEKLFF. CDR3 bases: TGTGCCAGCAGCCCAGGGTACACTAATGAAAAACTGTTTTTT.

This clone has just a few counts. The CDR3 bases are TGCGCCAGCAGCCTCCCGGCGCTGACTCTAAGCAATGAGCAGTTCTTC. It yields the protein CASSLPALTLSNEQFF. This sequence joins TRBV4-1 and TRBJ2-1, with no clear D. V was trimmed by 4 bases and J by 6 bases, leaving 19 bases between them. The CDR3 sequence is 16 residues long. Germline V CDR1 and CDR2: MGHRA, YSYEKL.

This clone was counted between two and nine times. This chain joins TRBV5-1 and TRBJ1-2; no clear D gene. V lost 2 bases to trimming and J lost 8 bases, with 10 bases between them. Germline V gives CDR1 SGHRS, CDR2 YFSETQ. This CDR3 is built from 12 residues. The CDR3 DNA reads TGCGCCAGCAGCTTAGAAAGATTCGGCTACACCTTC. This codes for CASSLERFGYTF.

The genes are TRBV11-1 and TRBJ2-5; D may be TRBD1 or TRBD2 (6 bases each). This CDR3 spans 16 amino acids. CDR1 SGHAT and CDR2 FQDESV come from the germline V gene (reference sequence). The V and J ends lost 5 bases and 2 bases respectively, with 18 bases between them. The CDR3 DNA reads TGTGCCAGCAGCGTCCCGCGGGGACACAGACAAGAGACCCAGTACTTC. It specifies CASSVPRGHRQETQYF.

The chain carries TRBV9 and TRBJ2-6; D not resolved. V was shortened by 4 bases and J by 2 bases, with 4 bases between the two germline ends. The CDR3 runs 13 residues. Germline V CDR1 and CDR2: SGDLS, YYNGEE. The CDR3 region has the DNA TGTGCCAGCAGCTCGACTGGGGCCAACGTCCTGACTTTC. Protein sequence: CASSSTGANVLTF.

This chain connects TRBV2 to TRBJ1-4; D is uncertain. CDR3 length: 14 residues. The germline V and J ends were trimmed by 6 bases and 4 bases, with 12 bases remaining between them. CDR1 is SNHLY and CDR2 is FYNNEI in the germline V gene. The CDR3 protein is CASSGRFYNEKLFF. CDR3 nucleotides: TGTGCCAGCAGCGGGAGATTTTATAATGAAAAACTGTTTTTT.

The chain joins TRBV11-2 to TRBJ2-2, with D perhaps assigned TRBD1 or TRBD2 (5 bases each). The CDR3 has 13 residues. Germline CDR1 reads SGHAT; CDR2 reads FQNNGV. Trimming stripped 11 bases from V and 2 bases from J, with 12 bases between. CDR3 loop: CAGGGENTGELFF. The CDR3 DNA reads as TGTGCCGGGGGTGGGGAAAACACCGGGGAGCTGTTTTTT.

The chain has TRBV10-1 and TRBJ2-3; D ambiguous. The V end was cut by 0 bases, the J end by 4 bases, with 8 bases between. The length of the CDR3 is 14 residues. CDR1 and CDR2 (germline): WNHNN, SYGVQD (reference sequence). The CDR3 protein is CASSESFSPDTQYF. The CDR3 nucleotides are TGCGCCAGCAGTGAGTCATTTTCCCCAGATACGCAGTATTTT.

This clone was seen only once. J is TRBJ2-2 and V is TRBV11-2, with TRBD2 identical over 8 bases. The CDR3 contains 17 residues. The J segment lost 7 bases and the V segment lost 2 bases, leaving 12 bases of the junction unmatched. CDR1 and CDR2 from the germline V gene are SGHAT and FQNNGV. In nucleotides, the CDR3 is TGTGCCAGCAGCTTACATGTCGCGCGGGGGGCGATCGGGGAGCTGTTTTTT. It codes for CASSLHVARGAIGELFF.

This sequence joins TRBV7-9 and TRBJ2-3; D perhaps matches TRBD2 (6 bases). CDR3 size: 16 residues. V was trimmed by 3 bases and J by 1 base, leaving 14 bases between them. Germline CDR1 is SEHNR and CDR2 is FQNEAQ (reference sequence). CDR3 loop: CASSFPFGGRTDTQYF. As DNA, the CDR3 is TGTGCCAGCAGCTTCCCTTTCGGGGGACGCACAGATACGCAGTATTTT.

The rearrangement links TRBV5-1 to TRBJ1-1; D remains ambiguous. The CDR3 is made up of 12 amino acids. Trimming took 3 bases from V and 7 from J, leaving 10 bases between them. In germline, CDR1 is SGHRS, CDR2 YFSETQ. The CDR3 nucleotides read TGCGCCAGCAGCTCCCGGGGAGGTGAAGCTTTCTTT. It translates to CASSSRGGEAFF.